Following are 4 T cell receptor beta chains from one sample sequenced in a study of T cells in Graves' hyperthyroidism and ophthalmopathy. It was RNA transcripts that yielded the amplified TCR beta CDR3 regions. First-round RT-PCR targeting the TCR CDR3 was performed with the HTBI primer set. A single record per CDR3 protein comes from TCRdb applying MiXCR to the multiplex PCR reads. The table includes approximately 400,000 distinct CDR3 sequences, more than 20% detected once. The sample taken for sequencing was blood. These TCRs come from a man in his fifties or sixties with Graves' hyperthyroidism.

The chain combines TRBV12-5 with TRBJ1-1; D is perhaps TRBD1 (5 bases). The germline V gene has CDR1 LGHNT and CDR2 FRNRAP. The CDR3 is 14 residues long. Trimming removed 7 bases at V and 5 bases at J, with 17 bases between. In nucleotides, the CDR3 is TGTGCTAGTGCCTCGGGGAGGGGCGATACTGAAGCTTTCTTT. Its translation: CASASGRGDTEAFF.

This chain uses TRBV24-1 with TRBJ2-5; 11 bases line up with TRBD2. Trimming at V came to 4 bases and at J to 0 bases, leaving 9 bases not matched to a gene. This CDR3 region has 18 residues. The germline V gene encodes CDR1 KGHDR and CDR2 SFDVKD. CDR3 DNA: TGTGCCACCAGTGAGCCGGGACTAGCGGAACCGTACCAAGAGACCCAGTACTTC. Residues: CATSEPGLAEPYQETQYF.

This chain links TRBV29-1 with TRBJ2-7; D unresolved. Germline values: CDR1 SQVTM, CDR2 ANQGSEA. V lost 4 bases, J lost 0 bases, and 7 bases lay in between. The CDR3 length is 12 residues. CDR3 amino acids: CSVGPSSYEQYF. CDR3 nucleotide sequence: TGCAGCGTTGGCCCGAGCTCCTACGAGCAGTACTTC.

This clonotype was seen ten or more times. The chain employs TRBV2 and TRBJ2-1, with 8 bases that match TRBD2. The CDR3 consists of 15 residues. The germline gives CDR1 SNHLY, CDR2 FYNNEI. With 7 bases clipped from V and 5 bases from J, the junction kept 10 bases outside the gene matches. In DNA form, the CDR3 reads TGTGCCAGCATTCGAGGCAGCGGGGGAAACAATGAGCAGTTCTTC. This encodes CASIRGSGGNNEQFF.